This T cell receptor beta chain is drawn from a study of blood T cell repertoires in COVID-19. Background on the study: Sites in the United States, Italy and Spain provided acute and convalescent COVID-19 samples. PBMCs, B-cell-depleted T cells, or T cells provided the cDNA or gDNA that made up the material.

The germline V gene has CDR1 SGHRS and CDR2 YFSETQ. V shed 3 bases and J 0 bases; nucleotides not matched to a gene: 4. CDR3 length: 15 residues. Source study methods: Estimates of nucleated cell counts were drawn from the amplification of reference gene primers. Generated by immunoSEQ multiplex PCR, the TCRdb table keeps only in-frame clones and is missing some. V and J calls and clone size are copied from that table; D and trimming were computed from the DNA. Among 150,000 to 200,000 clones listed, over 75% were seen once. Membership in each cohort depended on participant-reported clinical history. The chain joins TRBV5-1 to TRBJ1-2, with TRBD1 matching over 8 bases. This sequence was found in a human donor with acute COVID-19. The donor label of this sample is uncertain. The specimen was PBMCs or T cells enriched from blood (not recorded which). In nucleotides, the CDR3 is TGCGCCAGCAGCTCCGGGACAGGAGCTAACTATGGCTACACCTTC. Translation gives CASSSGTGANYGYTF.